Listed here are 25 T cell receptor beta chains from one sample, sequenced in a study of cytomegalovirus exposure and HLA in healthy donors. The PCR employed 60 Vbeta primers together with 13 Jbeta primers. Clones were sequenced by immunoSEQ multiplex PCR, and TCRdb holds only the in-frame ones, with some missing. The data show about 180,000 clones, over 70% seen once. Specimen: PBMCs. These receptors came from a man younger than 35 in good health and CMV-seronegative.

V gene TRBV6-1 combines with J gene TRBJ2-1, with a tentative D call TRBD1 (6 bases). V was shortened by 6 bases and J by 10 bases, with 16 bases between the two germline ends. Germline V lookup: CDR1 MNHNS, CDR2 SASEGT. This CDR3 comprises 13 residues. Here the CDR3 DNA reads TGTGCCAGCAGGGCAGGGGCCTCCGTGGAGCAGTTCTTC. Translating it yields CASRAGASVEQFF.

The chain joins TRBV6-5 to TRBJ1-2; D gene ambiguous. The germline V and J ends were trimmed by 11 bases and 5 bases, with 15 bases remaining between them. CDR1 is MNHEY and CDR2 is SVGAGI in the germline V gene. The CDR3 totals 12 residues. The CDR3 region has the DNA TGTGCCGCCTCGGGGTCTTCTTATGGCTACACCTTC. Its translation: CAASGSSYGYTF.

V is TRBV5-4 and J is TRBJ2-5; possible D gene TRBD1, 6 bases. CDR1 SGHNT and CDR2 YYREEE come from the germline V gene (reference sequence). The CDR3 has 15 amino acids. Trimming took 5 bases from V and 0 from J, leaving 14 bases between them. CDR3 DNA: TGTGCCAGCAGTCAGGACAGAGAGGACCAAGAGACCCAGTACTTC. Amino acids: CASSQDREDQETQYF.

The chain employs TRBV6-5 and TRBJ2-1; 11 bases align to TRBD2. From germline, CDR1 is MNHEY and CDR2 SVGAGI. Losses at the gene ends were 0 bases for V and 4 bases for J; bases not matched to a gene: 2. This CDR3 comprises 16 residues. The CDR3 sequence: CASSYSTSGDYNEQFF. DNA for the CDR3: TGTGCCAGCAGTTACTCGACTAGCGGGGATTACAATGAGCAGTTCTTC.

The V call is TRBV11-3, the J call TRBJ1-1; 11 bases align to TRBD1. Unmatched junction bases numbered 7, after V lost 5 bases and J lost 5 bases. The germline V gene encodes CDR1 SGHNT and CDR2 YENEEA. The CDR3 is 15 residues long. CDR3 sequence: CASSLSGTGGTEAFF. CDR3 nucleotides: TGTGCCAGCAGCCTATCCGGGACAGGGGGGACTGAAGCTTTCTTT.

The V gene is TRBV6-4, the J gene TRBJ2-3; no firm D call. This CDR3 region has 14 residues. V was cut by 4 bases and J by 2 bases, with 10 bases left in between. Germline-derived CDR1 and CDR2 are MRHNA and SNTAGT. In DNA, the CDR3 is TGTGCCAGCAGTGTGAGTCCATCCACAGATACGCAGTATTTT. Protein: CASSVSPSTDTQYF.

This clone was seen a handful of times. Here the CDR3 reads CASSPRTDPGRAFF. The CDR3 DNA reads TGTGCCAGCAGCCCAAGGACAGATCCCGGGCGGGCTTTCTTT. J is TRBJ1-1 and V is TRBV7-9; the D gene is possibly TRBD1 (6 bases). Trimming took off 5 bases at V and 11 bases at J, with 21 bases between the two ends. The CDR3 loop spans 14 amino acids. Germline values: CDR1 SEHNR, CDR2 FQNEAQ (reference sequence).

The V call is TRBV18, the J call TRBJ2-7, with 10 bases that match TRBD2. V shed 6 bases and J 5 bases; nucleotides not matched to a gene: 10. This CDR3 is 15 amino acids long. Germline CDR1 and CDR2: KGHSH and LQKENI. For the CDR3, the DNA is TGTGCCAGCTCGCTCATACTAGCGGGAAACCACGAGCAGTACTTC. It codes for CASSLILAGNHEQYF.

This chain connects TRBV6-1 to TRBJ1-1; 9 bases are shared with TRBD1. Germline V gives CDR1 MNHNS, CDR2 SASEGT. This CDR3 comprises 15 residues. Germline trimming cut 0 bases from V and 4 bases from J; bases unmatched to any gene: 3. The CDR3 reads CASSEAGQGSTEAFF. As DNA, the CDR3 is TGTGCCAGCAGTGAAGCAGGACAGGGGAGCACTGAAGCTTTCTTT.

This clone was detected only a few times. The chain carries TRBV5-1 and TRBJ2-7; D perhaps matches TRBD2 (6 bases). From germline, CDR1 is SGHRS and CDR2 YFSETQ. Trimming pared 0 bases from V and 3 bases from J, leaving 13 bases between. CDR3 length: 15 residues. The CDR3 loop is CASSLVGLASYEQYF. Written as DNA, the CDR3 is TGCGCCAGCAGCTTGGTCGGCCTAGCGAGCTACGAGCAGTACTTC. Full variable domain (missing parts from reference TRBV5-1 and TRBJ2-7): KAGVTQTPRYLIKTRGQQVTLSCSPISGHRSVSWYQQTPGQGLQFLFEYFSETQRNKGNFPGRFSGRQFSNSRSEMNVSTLELGDSALYLCASSLVGLASYEQYFGPGTRLTVT.

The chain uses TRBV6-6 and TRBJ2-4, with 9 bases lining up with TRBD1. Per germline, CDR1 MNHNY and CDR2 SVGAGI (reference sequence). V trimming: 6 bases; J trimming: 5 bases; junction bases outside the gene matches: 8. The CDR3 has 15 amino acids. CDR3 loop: CASRWTGELQNIQYF. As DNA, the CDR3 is TGTGCCAGCAGATGGACAGGGGAGCTACAAAACATTCAGTACTTC.

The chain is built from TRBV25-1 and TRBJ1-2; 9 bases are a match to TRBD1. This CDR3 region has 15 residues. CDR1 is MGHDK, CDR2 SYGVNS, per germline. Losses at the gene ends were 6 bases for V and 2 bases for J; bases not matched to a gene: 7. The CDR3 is CASRAWGTGNYGYTF. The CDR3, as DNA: TGTGCCAGCAGAGCCTGGGGGACAGGGAACTATGGCTACACCTTC.

The CDR3: CASSNTGGSEAFF. The DNA for the CDR3 is TGTGCCAGCTCAAATACGGGGGGCTCTGAAGCTTTCTTT. The chain is built from TRBV18 and TRBJ1-1; D possibly corresponds to TRBD1 (6 bases). V lost 5 bases to trimming and J lost 6 bases, with 13 bases between them. Per the germline V gene, CDR1 is KGHSH and CDR2 is LQKENI. This CDR3 is 13 amino acids long.

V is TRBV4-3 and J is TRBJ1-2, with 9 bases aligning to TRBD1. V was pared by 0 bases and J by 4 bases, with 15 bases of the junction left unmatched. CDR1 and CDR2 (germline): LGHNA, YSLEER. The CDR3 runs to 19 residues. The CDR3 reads CASSQDHWDRELPPYGYTF. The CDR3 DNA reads TGCGCCAGCAGCCAAGATCATTGGGACAGGGAGCTACCCCCCTATGGCTACACCTTC.

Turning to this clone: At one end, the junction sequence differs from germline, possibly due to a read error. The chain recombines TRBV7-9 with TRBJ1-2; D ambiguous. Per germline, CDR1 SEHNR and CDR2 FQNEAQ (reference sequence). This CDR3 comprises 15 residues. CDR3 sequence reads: CSSTLRTAENYGYTF. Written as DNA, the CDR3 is TGTTCCAGCACCCTTAGAACAGCAGAAAACTATGGCTACACCTTC.

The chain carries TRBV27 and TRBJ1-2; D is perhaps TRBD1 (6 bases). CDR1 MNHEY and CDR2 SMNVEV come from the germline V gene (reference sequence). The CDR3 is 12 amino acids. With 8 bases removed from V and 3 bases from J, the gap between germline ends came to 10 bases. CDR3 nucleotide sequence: TGTGCCAGCGCGGACAGTCACTATGGCTACACCTTC. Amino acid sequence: CASADSHYGYTF.

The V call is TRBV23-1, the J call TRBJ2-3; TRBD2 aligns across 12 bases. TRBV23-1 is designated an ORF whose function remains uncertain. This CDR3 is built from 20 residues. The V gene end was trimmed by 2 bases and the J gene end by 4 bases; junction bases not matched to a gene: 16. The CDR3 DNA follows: TGCGCCAGCAGTCAACCTTCCCCTACAGGACTAGCGGGAACCTCAGATACGCAGTATTTT. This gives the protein CASSQPSPTGLAGTSDTQYF.

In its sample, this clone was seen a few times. The CDR3 sequence is CSVTAGGEKLFF. The CDR3 region has the DNA TGCAGCGTTACCGCCGGGGGTGAAAAACTGTTTTTT. The gene calls are TRBV29-1 and TRBJ1-4, with D possibly TRBD1 on 5 matching bases. Germline-derived CDR1 and CDR2 are SQVTM and ANQGSEA. There are 12 residues in the CDR3. Trimming removed 5 bases at V and 7 bases at J, with 11 bases between.

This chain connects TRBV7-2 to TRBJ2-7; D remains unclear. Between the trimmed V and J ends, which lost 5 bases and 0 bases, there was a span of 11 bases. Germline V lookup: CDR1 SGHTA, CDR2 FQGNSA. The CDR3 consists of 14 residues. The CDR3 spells CASSKTTNSYEQYF. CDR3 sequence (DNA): TGTGCCAGCAGCAAGACGACAAACTCCTACGAGCAGTACTTC.

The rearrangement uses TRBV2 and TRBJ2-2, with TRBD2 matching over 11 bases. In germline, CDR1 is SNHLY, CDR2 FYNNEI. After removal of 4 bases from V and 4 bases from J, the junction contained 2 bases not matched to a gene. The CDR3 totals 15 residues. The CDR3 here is CASSGLAGLTGELFF. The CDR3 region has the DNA TGTGCCAGCAGTGGACTAGCGGGGCTCACCGGGGAGCTGTTTTTT.

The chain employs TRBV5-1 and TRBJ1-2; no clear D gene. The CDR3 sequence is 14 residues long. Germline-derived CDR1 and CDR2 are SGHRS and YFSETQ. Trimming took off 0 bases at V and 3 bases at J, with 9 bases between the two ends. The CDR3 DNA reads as TGCGCCAGCAGCTTGGCCGGGGTCTACTATGGCTACACCTTC. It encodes CASSLAGVYYGYTF.

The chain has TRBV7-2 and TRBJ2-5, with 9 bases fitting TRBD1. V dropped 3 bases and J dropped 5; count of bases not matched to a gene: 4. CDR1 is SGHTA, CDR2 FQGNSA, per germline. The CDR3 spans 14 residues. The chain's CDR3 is CASSFSGTGETQYF. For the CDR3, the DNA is TGTGCCAGCAGCTTCTCCGGGACAGGGGAGACCCAGTACTTC.

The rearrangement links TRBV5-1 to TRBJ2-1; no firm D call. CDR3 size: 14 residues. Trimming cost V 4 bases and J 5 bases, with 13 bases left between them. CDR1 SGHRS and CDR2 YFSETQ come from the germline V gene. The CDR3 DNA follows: TGCGCCAGCAGCCGTACTACCCTCGACAATGAGCAGTTCTTC. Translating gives CASSRTTLDNEQFF.

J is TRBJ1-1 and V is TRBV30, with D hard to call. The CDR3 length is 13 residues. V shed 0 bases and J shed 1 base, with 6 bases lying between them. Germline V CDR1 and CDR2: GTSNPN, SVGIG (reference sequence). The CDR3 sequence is CAWSVSRNTEAFF. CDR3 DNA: TGTGCCTGGAGTGTTTCTCGGAACACTGAAGCTTTCTTT.

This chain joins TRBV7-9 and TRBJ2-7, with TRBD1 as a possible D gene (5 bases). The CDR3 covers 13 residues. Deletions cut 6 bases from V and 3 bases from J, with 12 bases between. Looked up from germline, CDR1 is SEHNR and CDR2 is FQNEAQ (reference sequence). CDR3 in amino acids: CASSWGVLYEQYF. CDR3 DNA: TGTGCCAGCAGTTGGGGCGTCCTCTACGAGCAGTACTTC. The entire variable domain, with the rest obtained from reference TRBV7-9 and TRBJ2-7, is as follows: DTGVSQNPRHKITKRGQNVTFRCDPISEHNRLYWYRQTLGQGPEFLTYFQNEAQLEKSRLLSDRFSAERPKGSFSTLEIQRTEQGDSAMYLCASSWGVLYEQYFGPGTRLTVT.